This is a list of T cell receptor beta chains from one sample in a study of vaccination and CD4 T cells after COVID-19. TCRdb itself ran the PCR reads through MiXCR, one entry per CDR3 protein. Here the sample spans 15,000 to 20,000 distinct CDR3 sequences, roughly 63% being singletons. These receptors' antigens are unknown. Sequenced: CD4+ T cells from blood, cultured in vitro. These receptors were obtained from a human donor who had recovered from COVID-19. CDR3s include the opening cysteine and the closing phenylalanine or tryptophan. D genes are given only for firm matches. Rows give clone size only sometimes, using once, few, many, or a class for an expanded clone.

J gene | D gene | V gene | clone size | CDR3 DNA | CDR3 protein
TRBJ1-1 | NA | TRBV6-4 | once | TGTGCCAGCAGTCAAGAGGACAGATTAAACACTGAAGCTTTCTTT | CASSQEDRLNTEAFF
TRBJ1-2 | TRBD1 | TRBV6-5 | NA | TGTGCCAGCAGTTACGACAGGGTGTACGGCTACACCTTC | CASSYDRVYGYTF
TRBJ2-3 | NA | TRBV14 | once | TGTGCCAGCAGCCAAGTCCCTGATACGCAGTATTTT | CASSQVPDTQYF
TRBJ2-5 | TRBD2 | TRBV4-1 | once | TGCGCCAGCAGCCTCCGGACTAGCGGGGAGACCCAGTACTTC | CASSLRTSGETQYF
TRBJ2-7 | NA | TRBV6-5 | few | TGTGCCAGCAGTTACTCCAGGAACGGCTACGAGCAGTACTTC | CASSYSRNGYEQYF
TRBJ2-1 | NA | TRBV4-3 | NA | TGCGCCAGCAGCCAAGAGGGTGGTTCCTACAATGAGCAGTTCTTC | CASSQEGGSYNEQFF
TRBJ2-3 | TRBD1 | TRBV28 | NA | TGTGCCAGCAGCCCGGGGGGCCGGTGGGACAGGGTGGTAGATACGCAGTATTTT | CASSPGGRWDRVVDTQYF
TRBJ2-7 | NA | TRBV12-3/TRBV12-4 | NA | TGTGCCAGCAGTTTGGGTTTGTCTTACGAGCAGTACTTC | CASSLGLSYEQYF
TRBJ2-2 | NA | TRBV29-1 | NA | TGCAGCGGGAGAACATCGACCGGGGAGCTGTTTTTT | CSGRTSTGELFF
TRBJ1-1 | TRBD1 | TRBV19 | once | TGTGCCAGTAGTATGGGAGACAGGGGGGAAGCTTTCTTT | CASSMGDRGEAFF
TRBJ1-1 | NA | TRBV3-1 | NA | TGTGCCAGCAGCCCAAGGGACGGGAACACTGAAGCTTTCTTT | CASSPRDGNTEAFF
TRBJ2-1 | TRBD1 | TRBV6-1 | once | TGTGCCAGCAGTGAATCGGACAGGGGTTCCTACAATGAGCAGTTCTTC | CASSESDRGSYNEQFF
TRBJ2-7 | NA | TRBV5-1 | NA | TGCGCCAGCAGCTTGCGGTCGGGTTTCGGCTACGAGCAGTACTTC | CASSLRSGFGYEQYF
TRBJ2-7 | NA | TRBV2 | few | TGTGCCAGCAGTCCTAGCTCCTACGAGCAGTACTTC | CASSPSSYEQYF
TRBJ1-6 | NA | TRBV6-1 | few | TGTGCCAGCAGTGAAATTGGCAGGTCAAATTCACCCCTCCACTTT | CASSEIGRSNSPLHF
TRBJ1-3 | NA | TRBV11-3 | once | TGTGCCAGCAGCTCAAGACACCTCTCTGGAAACACCATATATTTT | CASSSRHLSGNTIYF
TRBJ2-5 | TRBD2 | TRBV20-1 | NA | TGCAGTGCTATCCGGGGGGGACAAGAGACCCAGTACTTC | CSAIRGGQETQYF
TRBJ1-1 | NA | TRBV11-1 | NA | TGTGCCAGCAGCTTTCGACAGGCAGACACTGAAGCTTTCTTT | CASSFRQADTEAFF
TRBJ1-6 | NA | TRBV6-1 | few | TGTGCCAGCATGTCAGGGTCTAATTCACCCCTCCACTTT | CASMSGSNSPLHF
TRBJ2-3 | NA | TRBV5-4 | NA | TGTGCCAGCAGCGCTTTCCCGGGGCTCGGCGCGAAGGATACGCAGTATTTT | CASSAFPGLGAKDTQYF
TRBJ1-6 | NA | TRBV10-1 | NA | TGCGCCAGCAGTGAATCGGGTGATTCACCCCTCCACTTT | CASSESGDSPLHF
TRBJ2-7 | NA | TRBV5-1 | NA | TGCGCCAGCACGCGGGACGGGACCTACGAGCAGTACTTC | CASTRDGTYEQYF
TRBJ1-5 | TRBD1 | TRBV10-3 | few | TGTGCCATCAGGGGAGGACAGGGGGAAAATCAGCCCCAGCATTTT | CAIRGGQGENQPQHF
TRBJ1-2 | NA | TRBV12-3/TRBV12-4 | once | TGTGCCAGCAGTTTCCAAAGCTCGCAGTACTATGGCTACACCTTC | CASSFQSSQYYGYTF
TRBJ2-7 | NA | TRBV5-4 | NA | TGTGCCAGCAGCTTGGGTAATGCCTACGAGCAGTACTTC | CASSLGNAYEQYF
TRBJ1-5 | TRBD1 | TRBV6-1 | NA | TGTGCCAGCAGCCAGTCCCGGGACAGGGTGTTAGGGAGCAATCAGCCCCAGCATTTT | CASSQSRDRVLGSNQPQHF
TRBJ1-5 | NA | TRBV27 | NA | TGTGCCAGCAGTTCGGCGCCGGAGGGCAATCAGCCCCAGCATTTT | CASSSAPEGNQPQHF
TRBJ1-1 | TRBD1 | TRBV7-2 | few | TGTGCCAGCAGCCCGAGGACAGGGAAAAGGGCTGAAGCTTTCTTT | CASSPRTGKRAEAFF
TRBJ1-2 | NA | TRBV10-3 | NA | TGTGCCATCAGTGACAACGGAGGCTATGGCTACACCTTC | CAISDNGGYGYTF
TRBJ2-1 | NA | TRBV24-1 | NA | TGTGCCACCAGTGTTCGGGGGAGCTCCTACAATGAGCAGTTCTTC | CATSVRGSSYNEQFF
TRBJ2-7 | TRBD2 | TRBV19 | NA | TGTGCCAGTAGTCTTCGGACTAGCGGGAGAGGGGCCTACGAGCAGTACTTC | CASSLRTSGRGAYEQYF
TRBJ2-7 | TRBD2 | TRBV7-2 | few | TGTGCCAGCAGCACGGGAGGGCCTGGATACGAGCAGTACTTC | CASSTGGPGYEQYF
TRBJ1-5 | NA | TRBV20-1 | NA | TGCAGTGCTAGCCTCCCGAGGGGAGAGAATCAGCCCCAGCATTTT | CSASLPRGENQPQHF
TRBJ1-2 | TRBD1 | TRBV12-3/TRBV12-4 | few | TGTGCCTGCAGCTTGACAGGGGGCGACTATGGCTACACCTTC | CACSLTGGDYGYTF
TRBJ2-3 | NA | TRBV27 | NA | TGTGCCAGCAGTTTAGGTCCCAGACGGGAAGCTACAGATACGCAGTATTTT | CASSLGPRREATDTQYF
TRBJ2-5 | TRBD1 | TRBV20-1 | NA | TGCAGTGCTAGTCACAGGGGCACGCGACAAGAGACCCAGTACTTC | CSASHRGTRQETQYF
TRBJ2-7 | TRBD1 | TRBV7-6 | NA | TGTGCCAGCAGCCGCTCTGCGGGACAGGGCGGCTACGAGCAGTACTTC | CASSRSAGQGGYEQYF
TRBJ1-1 | NA | TRBV6-5 | few | TGTGCCAGCAGTTACTCGGGCAGGGGCAACACTGAAGCTTTCTTT | CASSYSGRGNTEAFF
TRBJ2-7 | NA | TRBV20-1 | NA | TGCAGTGCTAGAGATCCATCGGGGACGGCCTACGAGCAGTACTTC | CSARDPSGTAYEQYF
TRBJ2-2 | NA | TRBV12-3/TRBV12-4 | NA | TGTGCCAGCAGTCTTGGGCGGGCGAACACCGGGGAGCTGTTTTTT | CASSLGRANTGELFF
TRBJ2-2 | TRBD1 | TRBV6-1 | NA | TGTGCCAGCCGAAAGACCCGACAGGGTCTCACCGGGGAGCTGTTTTTT | CASRKTRQGLTGELFF
TRBJ2-3 | NA | TRBV5-1 | NA | TGCGCCAGCAGCTTGGCTCAGGCAGATACGCAGTATTTT | CASSLAQADTQYF
TRBJ2-7 | NA | TRBV19 | NA | TGTGCCAGTAGTCCTTCGTCAGGGAGCGCGTACGAGCAGTACTTC | CASSPSSGSAYEQYF
TRBJ2-1 | NA | TRBV20-1 | once | TGCAGTGCTTTCCCGATCGACCGGGGCGAGCAGTTCTTC | CSAFPIDRGEQFF
TRBJ2-7 | NA | TRBV2 | NA | TGTGCCAGCAGTGAAGGCCCCGGGACGGCGGGGAACGAGCAGTACTTC | CASSEGPGTAGNEQYF
TRBJ2-4 | NA | TRBV18 | NA | TGTGCCAGCTCACCACCGGGAAGCCACATTCAGTACTTC | CASSPPGSHIQYF
TRBJ1-5 | TRBD1 | TRBV12-3/TRBV12-4 | NA | TGTGCCAGCAGTGGACAGGGAAGGGGGCAAGGTCAGCCCCAGCATTTT | CASSGQGRGQGQPQHF
TRBJ2-3 | NA | TRBV12-3/TRBV12-4 | NA | TGTGCCAGCAGTCAAAACAGGGGGGGGACAGATACGCAGTATTTT | CASSQNRGGTDTQYF
TRBJ2-1 | NA | TRBV19 | once | TGTGCCAGTAGCCGACTAAGTGCCAATGAGCAGTTCTTC | CASSRLSANEQFF
TRBJ2-7 | TRBD1 | TRBV7-9 | NA | TGTGCCAGCAGACCCGAGACAGGGGGCGGGGAGCAGTACTTC | CASRPETGGGEQYF
TRBJ2-7 | TRBD1 | TRBV7-2 | few | TGTGCCAGCAGCATTTCCGGGACAGGGGCCTACGAGCAGTACTTC | CASSISGTGAYEQYF
TRBJ1-6 | TRBD1 | TRBV28 | NA | TGTGCCAGCAGCTCCCTTTCACAGGGGGCCACGTCACCCCTCCACTTT | CASSSLSQGATSPLHF
TRBJ2-5 | NA | TRBV5-4 | NA | TGTGCCAGCAGACTGTACCAAGAGACCCAGTACTTC | CASRLYQETQYF
TRBJ1-2 | TRBD1 | TRBV6-2/TRBV6-3 | NA | TGTGCCAGCAGCCTGGCGAGACAGGGAAACTATGGCTACACCTTC | CASSLARQGNYGYTF
TRBJ1-1 | NA | TRBV25-1 | few | TGTGCCAGCAGTGAAGCCACTGAAGCTTTCTTT | CASSEATEAFF